These 25 T cell receptor beta chains were all obtained from the same sample, sequenced in a study of T cells in localized non-small cell lung cancer. Assay used: immunoSEQ multiplex PCR; TCRdb lists only in-frame clones, some missing. The data hold approximately 64,000 clones, with 85% to 90% observed a single time. Sequencing used peripheral blood, obtained before any cancer treatment. Every receptor here comes from a woman aged 35 to 69 with stage I lung adenocarcinoma.

The CDR3 region is CATSRDKGRAFF. The DNA for the CDR3 is TGTGCCACCAGCAGAGATAAAGGGAGAGCTTTCTTT. The chain is built from TRBV15 and TRBJ1-1; D is unclear. The CDR3 is made up of 12 amino acids. Looked up from germline, CDR1 is LNHNV and CDR2 is YYDKDF (reference sequence). Between the trimmed V and J ends, which lost 0 bases and 10 bases, there was a span of 9 bases. The whole variable domain, remainder taken from reference TRBV15 and TRBJ1-1, is DAMVIQNPRYQVTQFGKPVTLSCSQTLNHNVMYWYQQKSSQAPKLLFHYYDKDFNNEADTPDNFQSRRPNTSFCFLDIRSPGLGDTAMYLCATSRDKGRAFFGQGTRLTVV.

The CDR3 protein is CASSQDRSGRYEQYF. The CDR3 DNA reads as TGCGCCAGCAGCCAAGATAGGAGCGGGAGGTACGAGCAGTACTTC. The chain recombines TRBV4-3 with TRBJ2-7; 9 bases match TRBD2. The CDR3 runs to 15 residues. Germline loops: CDR1 LGHNA, CDR2 YSLEER. Losses at the gene ends were 0 bases for V and 4 bases for J; bases not matched to a gene: 4.

This chain connects TRBV5-1 to TRBJ1-4, with a weak D call TRBD1 (6 bases). This CDR3 has 16 amino acids. Between the trimmed V and J ends, which lost 1 base and 0 bases, there was a span of 10 bases. Per the germline V gene, CDR1 is SGHRS and CDR2 is YFSETQ. The CDR3 protein is CASSLLQGSTNEKLFF. CDR3 nucleotide sequence: TGCGCCAGCAGCTTGTTACAGGGCTCAACTAATGAAAAACTGTTTTTT.

With respect to this clone: The same CDR3 can be traced to other DNA sequences in this sample. The rearrangement uses TRBV4-2 and TRBJ2-7; D is possibly TRBD1 (6 bases). The CDR3 runs to 14 residues. CDR1 LGHNA and CDR2 YNFKEQ come from the germline V gene. Deletions cut 0 bases from V and 2 bases from J, with 8 bases between. CDR3 region: CASSQEYRAYEQYF. DNA for the CDR3: TGTGCCAGCAGCCAAGAGTACAGGGCCTACGAGCAGTACTTC.

This clone came up once. The gene calls are TRBV18 and TRBJ2-7, with D tentatively TRBD2 (5 bases). The V gene lost 3 bases and the J gene lost 4 bases, with 7 bases spanning the gap. Germline V gene sequence: CDR1 KGHSH, CDR2 LQKENI. The CDR3 contains 12 residues. CDR3 bases: TGTGCCAGCTCACCGCGGGCTTACGAGCAGTACTTC. It specifies CASSPRAYEQYF.

The chain combines TRBV19 with TRBJ1-5, with no clear D. There are 14 residues in the CDR3. Trimming removed 5 bases at V and 4 bases at J, with 12 bases between. The germline CDR1 and CDR2 sequences are LNHDA and SQIVND (reference sequence). CDR3 DNA sequence: TGTGCCAGTAGTTACGCTGGGTGGAATCAGCCCCAGCATTTT. Its protein product is CASSYAGWNQPQHF.

The rearrangement joins TRBV19 to TRBJ1-1; perhaps TRBD1 as D (5 bases). V shed 2 bases and J shed 5 bases, with 6 bases lying between them. The CDR3 is 12 amino acids. Germline V lookup: CDR1 LNHDA, CDR2 SQIVND (reference sequence). In DNA form, the CDR3 reads TGTGCCAGTAGTATACGGGGGACTGAAGCTTTCTTT. Translating it yields CASSIRGTEAFF. The whole variable domain, remainder taken from reference TRBV19 and TRBJ1-1, is DGGITQSPKYLFRKEGQNVTLSCEQNLNHDAMYWYRQDPGQGLRLIYYSQIVNDFQKGDIAEGYSVSREKKESFPLTVTSAQKNPTAFYLCASSIRGTEAFFGQGTRLTVV.

V gene TRBV30 combines with J gene TRBJ1-1; 8 bases fit TRBD1. V dropped 2 bases and J dropped 5; count of bases not matched to a gene: 4. Germline V gene sequence: CDR1 GTSNPN, CDR2 SVGIG (reference sequence). The CDR3 loop spans 13 amino acids. CDR3 in DNA: TGTGCCTGGAGTAGCCAGGGGGCAACTGAAGCTTTCTTT. Residues: CAWSSQGATEAFF.

This clone came up a few times. J is TRBJ2-1 and V is TRBV18, with D perhaps assigned TRBD1 or TRBD2 (5 bases each). CDR1 is KGHSH, CDR2 LQKENI, per germline. This CDR3 has 14 residues. V lost 4 bases, J lost 6 bases, and 13 bases lay in between. For the CDR3, the DNA is TGTGCCAGCTCACGAACGGGGACCGTCAATGAGCAGTTCTTC. It yields the protein CASSRTGTVNEQFF.

This clone has more than one count but fewer than ten. This chain connects TRBV30 to TRBJ2-5; D assignment may be TRBD1 or TRBD2 (6 bases each). This CDR3 contains 13 residues. V lost 3 bases and J lost 9, with 17 bases in between. CDR1 and CDR2 (germline): GTSNPN, SVGIG (reference sequence). CDR3 in amino acids: CAWRGFGGRAQYF. The CDR3 coding sequence is TGTGCCTGGAGAGGGTTCGGGGGCCGGGCCCAGTACTTC.

This clone was recorded only once. CDR3 nucleotide sequence: TGTGCCAGCAGAGATTTGGCAGAGGGTGATGGCTACACCTTC. Translated: CASRDLAEGDGYTF. This chain uses TRBV27 with TRBJ1-2; no clear D gene. The V gene lost 6 bases and the J gene lost 6 bases, with 17 bases spanning the gap. The germline CDR1 and CDR2 sequences are MNHEY and SMNVEV (reference sequence). CDR3 length equals 14 residues.

This clone was seen once. V and J are TRBV4-3 and TRBJ2-7, with 7 bases lining up with TRBD1. The V and J ends lost 3 bases and 1 base, in that order; junction bases with no gene match: 3. The CDR3 is 14 amino acids. Germline V gives CDR1 LGHNA, CDR2 YSLEER. The CDR3 DNA sequence: TGCGCCAGCAGCCAGGGACAGCCGTCCTACGAGCAGTACTTC. It codes for CASSQGQPSYEQYF.

The V call is TRBV6-6, the J call TRBJ2-5; tentative D call: TRBD2 (6 bases). Per the germline V gene, CDR1 is MNHNY and CDR2 is SVGAGI (reference sequence). There are 14 residues in the CDR3. V was trimmed by 5 bases and J by 7 bases, leaving 17 bases between them. CDR3 sequence: CASSLLTQEGTQYF. The CDR3 bases are TGTGCCAGCAGTCTCCTTACCCAGGAGGGGACCCAGTACTTC.

This clone was seen more than once but under ten times. V gene TRBV5-8 combines with J gene TRBJ1-3, with D tentatively TRBD1 (5 bases). Germline values: CDR1 SGHTS, CDR2 YDEGEE. V lost 3 bases and J 0 bases, leaving 10 bases between the germline ends. The length of the CDR3 is 15 residues. CDR3 in amino acids: CASSWPGYSGNTIYF. CDR3 nucleotide sequence: TGTGCCAGCAGCTGGCCAGGGTACTCTGGAAACACCATATATTTT.

The chain carries TRBV9 and TRBJ2-1; possibly TRBD2 for D (6 bases). The CDR3 contains 16 residues. Germline-derived CDR1 and CDR2 are SGDLS and YYNGEE. V lost 2 bases to trimming and J lost 10 bases, with 22 bases between them. The CDR3: CASSVTPGTPVWEQFF. The DNA for the CDR3 is TGTGCCAGCAGCGTCACACCCGGGACTCCGGTTTGGGAGCAGTTCTTC.

The chain is built from TRBV18 and TRBJ2-6, with a tentative D call TRBD1 (5 bases). The V and J ends lost 3 bases and 4 bases respectively, with 7 bases between them. Germline V lookup: CDR1 KGHSH, CDR2 LQKENI. CDR3 length equals 14 residues. The DNA for the CDR3 is TGTGCCAGCTCACCTGGGGCAGGGGCCAACGTCCTGACTTTC. Its translation: CASSPGAGANVLTF.

The chain links TRBV29-1 to TRBJ2-1; 7 bases fit TRBD2. The CDR3 covers 16 residues. The germline V gene has CDR1 SQVTM and CDR2 ANQGSEA. Trimming cost V 7 bases and J 6 bases; bases outside gene matches: 18. The CDR3 nucleotides are TGCAGCGCCTCAGGGCCCGGAGGTGGGGGGGTCAATGAGCAGTTCTTC. The encoded protein is CSASGPGGGGVNEQFF.

The rearrangement links TRBV5-5 to TRBJ1-1; 9 bases agree with TRBD1. Germline lookup yields CDR1 SGHKS and CDR2 YYEKEE (reference sequence). Trimming at V came to 2 bases and at J to 1 base, leaving 3 bases not matched to a gene. The CDR3 contains 15 residues. The CDR3 region is CASSFETGGNTEAFF. The DNA for the CDR3 is TGTGCCAGCAGCTTCGAGACAGGGGGGAACACTGAAGCTTTCTTT.

This clone was detected only a few times. This chain connects TRBV4-2 to TRBJ2-7, with D possibly TRBD1 on 6 matching bases. Germline V gene data show CDR1 as LGHNA and CDR2 as YNFKEQ. This CDR3 has 18 amino acids. Trimming took 4 bases from V and 2 from J, leaving 24 bases between them. The CDR3 nucleotides are TGTGCCAGCAGCCCCCCCTATCCTGAATTAGACAGGACCTACGAGCAGTACTTC. This encodes CASSPPYPELDRTYEQYF.

The rearrangement joins TRBV6-1 to TRBJ1-4; D unresolved. V was trimmed by 4 bases and J by 4 bases, leaving 10 bases between them. Germline CDR1 is MNHNS and CDR2 is SASEGT. This CDR3 has 14 amino acids. The CDR3 nucleotides are TGTGCCAGCAGTGTAGTGACCATTAATGAAAAACTGTTTTTT. Translation gives CASSVVTINEKLFF.

Only one count was recorded for this clone. The chain carries TRBV6-5 and TRBJ1-2; 8 positions agree with TRBD1. Per the germline V gene, CDR1 is MNHEY and CDR2 is SVGAGI. The CDR3 runs 13 residues. The trim removed 5 bases at V and 8 bases at J, leaving 7 bases unmatched. CDR3 nucleotides: TGTGCCAGCAGTATTCGACAGGGGTTCGGCTACACCTTC. Its translation: CASSIRQGFGYTF.

This sequence joins TRBV7-3 and TRBJ1-1; 9 bases line up with TRBD1. Germline CDR1 and CDR2: SGHTA and FQGTGA. The CDR3 covers 16 residues. Trimming cost V 5 bases and J 2 bases; bases outside gene matches: 9. CDR3 sequence: CASSAQGALPNTEAFF. The DNA of the CDR3 is TGTGCCAGCAGCGCACAGGGGGCCCTTCCAAACACTGAAGCTTTCTTT.

This sequence joins TRBV5-1 and TRBJ1-2; 9 bases are shared with TRBD1. The germline gives CDR1 SGHRS, CDR2 YFSETQ. V shed 0 bases and J 7 bases; nucleotides not matched to a gene: 4. The CDR3 loop spans 14 amino acids. CDR3 nucleotides: TGCGCCAGCAGCTTGGGGGACAGGGACAGTGGCTACACCTTC. Translation: CASSLGDRDSGYTF.

V usage is TRBV5-5 and J usage is TRBJ1-1; TRBD1 agrees at 10 bases. Germline V lookup: CDR1 SGHKS, CDR2 YYEKEE (reference sequence). The CDR3 runs 13 residues. The V segment lost 4 bases and the J segment 7 bases; nucleotides outside the gene matches: 4. The CDR3 nucleotides are TGTGCCAGCAGCACAGGACAGGGGGTTGAAGCTTTCTTT. Amino acid sequence: CASSTGQGVEAFF.

The V gene is TRBV6-5, the J gene TRBJ1-2, with D maybe TRBD1 (5 bases). Germline lookup yields CDR1 MNHEY and CDR2 SVGAGI. The CDR3 is 14 amino acids. V was shortened by 5 bases and J by 1 base, with 11 bases between the two germline ends. The CDR3 spells CASSRAGLNYGYTF. The DNA for the CDR3 is TGTGCCAGCAGTCGGGCAGGGCTTAACTATGGCTACACCTTC.